This T cell receptor (beta chain) is from a study of T cells in Graves' hyperthyroidism and ophthalmopathy. TCR beta CDR3 regions were amplified from RNA transcripts. TCR CDR3 underwent first-round RT-PCR with the HTBI primer set. One entry per CDR3 protein results from TCRdb running MiXCR on the multiplex PCR reads. The table includes approximately 400,000 distinct CDR3 sequences, 15% to 19% detected once. The germline gives CDR1 MNHEY, CDR2 SVGEGT. There are 13 residues in the CDR3. Trimming pared 8 bases from V and 2 bases from J, leaving 10 bases between. The sample comprised blood. The rearrangement links TRBV6-2 or TRBV6-3 to TRBJ1-5; no clear D. The sequence came from a woman aged 18-29 years with Graves' hyperthyroidism. CDR3 DNA sequence: TGTGCCAGCCAACTGTTGGGCAATCAGCCCCAGCATTTT. The encoded protein is CASQLLGNQPQHF.